One and the same sample provided the 18 T cell receptor beta chains below, sequenced in a study of blood T cells in healthy people across ages. Then a second PCR, running roughly 7 to 11 cycles, was carried out with a sample-barcoded 5' primer and a J-beta primer mix. TCRdb re-called the 5' RACE reads through MiXCR, storing one row per CDR3 protein. Of more than 1 million distinct CDR3 sequences detected, 40% to 45% appear once; the ten largest clones hold 18%. The sequenced sample was blood. Receptors originate from a woman aged 55 to 70 in good health.

This sequence joins TRBV4-1 and TRBJ2-1; 14 nucleotides line up with TRBD2. CDR1 and CDR2 from the germline V gene are MGHRA and YSYEKL. The CDR3 loop spans 17 amino acids. Losses at the gene ends were 4 bases for V and 8 bases for J; bases not matched to a gene: 10. CDR3 residues: CASSPRLAGGPGYEQFF. CDR3 bases: TGCGCCAGCAGCCCCAGACTAGCGGGAGGGCCTGGGTATGAGCAGTTCTTC.

The chain couples TRBV15 to TRBJ2-4, with D perhaps TRBD2 (5 bases). V was trimmed by 3 bases and J by 15 bases, leaving 21 bases between them. Germline-derived CDR1 and CDR2 are LNHNV and YYDKDF (reference sequence). CDR3 length: 14 amino acids. For the CDR3, the DNA is TGTGCCACCAGCAGGAGCCCGGACTTGGGAGAATTGTACTTC. This gives the protein CATSRSPDLGELYF.

The chain employs TRBV12-3 or TRBV12-4 and TRBJ2-7; 7 bases are a match to TRBD1. With the DNA end fitting TRBJ2-5 better, the J assignment may be wrong. The CDR3 has 16 amino acids. Here the CDR3 reads CASSLDRGPSQETQYF. CDR3 DNA: TGTGCCAGCAGTTTAGACAGGGGCCCTTCTCAAGAGACCCAGTACTTC.

This chain uses TRBV27 with TRBJ2-7, with D tentatively TRBD1 or TRBD2 (5 bases each). V lost 2 bases, J lost 1 base, and 18 bases lay in between. The germline V gene has CDR1 MNHEY and CDR2 SMNVEV (reference sequence). CDR3 length: 17 residues. The CDR3 DNA follows: TGTGCCAGCAGTTTAAGGGAGACAGAACGAAGGTCCTACGAGCAGTACTTC. Protein sequence: CASSLRETERRSYEQYF.

This clonotype was picked up a small number of times. The CDR3 DNA sequence: TGCAGTGGCGTGGAGGCCCTCAATTCACCCCTCCACTTT. Its translation: CSGVEALNSPLHF. The chain has TRBV20-1 and TRBJ1-6; no reliable D call. CDR1 DFQATT and CDR2 SNEGSKA come from the germline V gene (reference sequence). With 7 bases removed from V and 7 bases from J, the gap between germline ends came to 14 bases. CDR3 length: 13 amino acids.

The chain combines TRBV6-2 or TRBV6-3 with TRBJ2-1, with D uncertain. The length of the CDR3 is 15 residues. V dropped 6 bases and J dropped 4 bases, with 16 bases sitting between them. Germline CDR1 is MNHEY and CDR2 is SVGEGT. The CDR3 protein is CASSAPTVGYNEQFF. In DNA form, the CDR3 reads TGTGCCAGCAGCGCCCCGACGGTGGGTTACAATGAGCAGTTCTTC.

This clonotype was seen a few times. The J gene is TRBJ1-6, the V gene TRBV27; D is uncertain. Germline CDR1 MNHEY, CDR2 SMNVEV (reference sequence). The germline V and J ends were trimmed by 9 bases and 8 bases, with 17 bases remaining between them. The CDR3 totals 14 residues. The CDR3 region is CASNSSPRHSPLHF. The CDR3, as DNA: TGTGCCAGTAACAGCTCCCCCCGGCATTCACCCCTCCACTTT.

This chain links TRBV15 with TRBJ2-5; D remains unclear. The CDR3 extends over 11 amino acids. Germline CDR1 is LNHNV and CDR2 is YYDKDF (reference sequence). Trimming left V 3 bases short and J 2 bases short, with 1 base between. The CDR3 spells CATSSQETQYF. The CDR3 coding sequence is TGTGCCACCAGCAGTCAAGAGACCCAGTACTTC. The entire variable domain, with the rest obtained from reference TRBV15 and TRBJ2-5, is as follows: DAMVIQNPRYQVTQFGKPVTLSCSQTLNHNVMYWYQQKSSQAPKLLFHYYDKDFNNEADTPDNFQSRRPNTSFCFLDIRSPGLGDTAMYLCATSSQETQYFGPGTRLLVL.

Note on this clonotype: A much larger clone is a single base away; this may be a read error. The chain employs TRBV20-1 and TRBJ2-5; D possibly uses TRBD1 or TRBD2 (5 bases each). CDR3 length: 14 residues. Germline CDR1 DFQATT, CDR2 SNEGSKA (reference sequence). V lost 3 bases, J lost 11 bases, and 22 bases lay in between. CDR3 DNA sequence: TGCAGTGCTAGGGAACTCGGGACCTACAATGAGCAGTACTTC. Translating gives CSARELGTYNEQYF.

This clonotype was detected many times. The V gene is TRBV10-3, the J gene TRBJ2-3; possible D gene TRBD1, 5 bases. The CDR3 extends over 13 amino acids. V lost 7 bases to trimming and J lost 0 bases, with 8 bases between them. Germline V gene sequence: CDR1 ENHRY, CDR2 SYGVKD. CDR3 sequence reads: CAIKGSSTDTQYF. The DNA for the CDR3 is TGTGCCATCAAGGGGTCAAGCACAGATACGCAGTATTTT.

This clonotype appeared a few times. J is TRBJ2-5 and V is TRBV7-3; maybe TRBD2 (5 bases). The CDR3 extends over 15 amino acids. Trimming shortened V by 5 bases and J by 11 bases, and 24 bases separated the two germline ends. Germline V gene sequence: CDR1 SGHTA, CDR2 FQGTGA. The CDR3 DNA reads as TGTGCCAGCAGCCACGCCGGAGGATCAGGTGGGGAGCAGTACTTC. Its translation is CASSHAGGSGGEQYF.

This chain connects TRBV6-1 to TRBJ2-3; TRBD2 agrees at 10 bases. CDR1 is MNHNS, CDR2 SASEGT, per germline. Losses at the gene ends were 2 bases for V and 3 bases for J; bases not matched to a gene: 5. There are 16 residues in the CDR3. CDR3 in amino acids: CASSETSGKGTDTQYF. The DNA of the CDR3 is TGTGCCAGCAGTGAAACTAGCGGGAAAGGAACAGATACGCAGTATTTT.

This clonotype was seen more than once but under ten times. This chain connects TRBV2 to TRBJ2-3, with 7 bases that match TRBD1. Germline V CDR1 and CDR2: SNHLY, FYNNEI. The CDR3 consists of 16 residues. The V gene end was trimmed by 6 bases and the J gene end by 3 bases; junction bases not matched to a gene: 12. CDR3 loop: CASSNTGALVTDTQYF. The CDR3 DNA sequence: TGTGCCAGCAGCAATACAGGGGCCTTGGTAACAGATACGCAGTATTTT.

This clonotype was detected once. The V and J genes are TRBV5-1 and TRBJ2-4; TRBD1 is a possible D gene (6 bases). The J call is in doubt because the DNA end fits TRBJ2-7 better. Germline CDR1 SGHRS, CDR2 YFSETQ. This CDR3 region has 14 residues. CDR3 coding DNA: TGCGCCAGCAGCTTAGACAGGTCGGCCTACGAGCAGTACTTC. Translation: CASSLDRSAYEQYF.

CDR3 sequence (DNA): TGTGCCAGCAGGTTGCGACAAACCCGCTACAATGAGCAGTTCTTC. This codes for CASRLRQTRYNEQFF. This chain joins TRBV12-3 or TRBV12-4 and TRBJ2-1; D call uncertain. The CDR3 loop spans 15 amino acids. The V and J ends lost 6 bases and 3 bases respectively, with 15 bases between them.

The chain uses TRBV6-5 and TRBJ1-5, with 7 bases identical to TRBD1. Germline CDR1 and CDR2: MNHEY and SVGAGI. With V trimmed by 6 bases and J by 5 bases, 7 bases remained unmatched. The CDR3 consists of 14 residues. CDR3 in amino acids: CASRRTGADQPQHF. DNA for the CDR3: TGTGCCAGCAGAAGGACAGGCGCCGATCAGCCCCAGCATTTT.

This clonotype was detected only a few times. At one end, the junction sequence differs from germline, possibly due to a read error. The V and J genes are TRBV9 and TRBJ2-3; D not certain. The CDR3 runs 15 residues. CDR1 is SGDLS and CDR2 is YYNGEE in the germline V gene. CDR3 nucleotides: TGCGCCAGCAGCATAACCAGGAGTAGCACAGATACGCAGTATTTT. Translation gives CASSITRSSTDTQYF.

This chain links TRBV10-1 with TRBJ2-5, with D possibly being TRBD2 (5 bases). In germline, CDR1 is WNHNN, CDR2 SYGVQD (reference sequence). V was shortened by 3 bases and J by 5 bases, with 16 bases between the two germline ends. The CDR3 loop spans 15 amino acids. CDR3 in amino acids: CASSEVGERAETQYF. The CDR3 DNA reads TGCGCCAGCAGTGAAGTAGGAGAGAGGGCGGAGACCCAGTACTTC.